This T cell receptor beta chain was captured by sequencing in a study of blood T cell repertoires in COVID-19. The count of this clone is one. TCRdb's copy holds only in-frame clones and misses some; the assay was immunoSEQ multiplex PCR. The data contain fewer than 75,000 clones, approximately 89% of them singletons. Germline V gene sequence: CDR1 SNHLY, CDR2 FYNNEI. This CDR3 spans 13 amino acids. Deletions cut 4 bases from V and 8 bases from J, with 15 bases between. This clonotype originated in a man aged 80 or over with acute or convalescent COVID-19. The chain joins TRBV2 to TRBJ2-7; the D gene is possibly TRBD2 (6 bases). Input material: peripheral blood. DNA for the CDR3: TGTGCCAGCAGTGTGGGACTGATTATGCAGCAGTACTTC. This gives the protein CASSVGLIMQQYF.